One and the same sample provided the 7 T cell receptor beta chains below, sequenced in a study of CD8+ T cells in alopecia areata. Time point meaning: mouse skin 6 weeks after grafting, around onset of hair loss. Reverse transcription of extracted RNA yielded cDNA, which provided the sequencing template. TCRdb's copy holds only in-frame clones and misses some; the assay was immunoSEQ multiplex PCR. There are approximately 5,400 clones in the sample, none observed a single time. Sequenced material: skin, taken at week 6. The receptors derive from a C3H/HeJ mouse with alopecia areata. The strain's MHC haplotype is H2-k.

This clone was counted many times. All gene names here are mouse names. The sequenced CDR3 bases are TGCACCTGCAGTGCAGATACTGGGGGGGTAAACTATGCT. Encoded protein: CTCSADTGGVNYA. The complete CDR3 reads CTCSADTGGVNYAEQFF. This chain joins TRBV1 and TRBJ2-1; 10 bases agree with TRBD2. The read terminates 4 residues ahead of where the CDR3 ends, so the germline J gene completes it. The CDR3 contains 17 residues. Germline loops: CDR1 NSQYPW, CDR2 LRSPGD (reference sequence). V was clipped by 0 bases and J by 1 base; unmatched bases: 3.

Concerning this clone: All gene names here are mouse names. The read ends 4 residues early relative to the CDR3; the germline J gene fills the gap. The chain combines TRBV13-1 with TRBJ2-7, with 11 bases matching TRBD2. The CDR3 runs 14 residues. Germline V gene lookup returns CDR1 NSHNY and CDR2 SYGAGN. The sequenced CDR3 bases are TGTGCCAGCAGTAGGGACTGGGGGACTTAT. Translated, it gives CASSRDWGTY. Given in full, the CDR3 is CASSRDWGTYEQYF.

This clone was counted many times. Genes and germline come from the mouse. The read stops 4 residues short of the end of the CDR3; the missing end is completed from the germline J gene. J is TRBJ2-3 and V is TRBV5; 9 nucleotides align to TRBD1. Losses at the gene ends were 4 bases for V and 1 base for J; bases not matched to a gene: 6. CDR3 length equals 16 residues. In germline, CDR1 is LGHNA, CDR2 YNLKQL (reference sequence). The DNA read from the CDR3 is TGTGCCAGCAGCCCCCCGGGACAGGGTGGTGCAGAA. Its protein product is CASSPPGQGGAE. From start to end, the CDR3 is CASSPPGQGGAETLYF.

This clone was recorded at least ten times. The germline and genes are mouse ones. The CDR3 here is CASSRDKINSDYTF. The CDR3 bases that were read are TGTGCCAGCAGCCGGGACAAAATAAACTCC. V gene TRBV19 combines with J gene TRBJ1-2, with a weak D call TRBD1 (6 bases). The sequence runs out 4 residues before the end of the CDR3; the remainder is reconstructed from the germline J gene. CDR1 FNHDT and CDR2 SITEND come from the germline V gene (reference sequence). Trimming stripped 5 bases from V and 1 base from J, with 12 bases between. The CDR3 totals 14 residues.

This clone was detected ten times or more. The genes and germline here are from mouse. The sequenced part of the CDR3 DNA is TGTGCCAGCAGAACTGACAGGGCAAACACA. This codes for CASRTDRANT. The complete CDR3 sequence is CASRTDRANTEVFF. The chain carries TRBV19 and TRBJ1-1; 7 bases match TRBD1. The read finishes 4 residues shy of the CDR3 end, and the germline J gene is used to complete it. CDR1 FNHDT and CDR2 SITEND come from the germline V gene (reference sequence). This CDR3 is 14 amino acids long. Trimming took 5 bases from V and 0 from J; bases not matched to a gene: 4.

This clone was detected a few times. Gene and germline names: mouse. The DNA ends 4 residues before the CDR3 does, and the rest of the CDR3 is filled in from the germline J gene. The chain has TRBV19 and TRBJ1-2; 7 nucleotides align to TRBD1. Per the germline V gene, CDR1 is FNHDT and CDR2 is SITEND (reference sequence). After removal of 5 bases from V and 0 bases from J, the junction contained 4 bases not matched to a gene. CDR3 length: 14 residues. The part of the CDR3 DNA that was read is TGTGCCAGCAGGGAGGACAGGACAAACTCC. Translating gives CASREDRTNS. The entire CDR3 protein is CASREDRTNSDYTF.

This clone was picked up a small number of times. Gene and germline names: mouse. The missing CDR3 end, 4 residues past where the read stops, is filled in from the germline J gene. The chain combines TRBV13-2 with TRBJ2-4, with 9 bases aligning to TRBD1. Germline-derived CDR1 and CDR2 are NNHNN and SYGAGS (reference sequence). The CDR3 runs to 13 residues. CDR3 protein: CASGSGTGNTLYF. The part of the CDR3 DNA that was read is TGTGCCAGCGGATCCGGGACAGGGAAC.